This TCR beta chain was captured by sequencing in a study of blood T cell repertoires in COVID-19. In the study overall: From the United States, Italy and Spain came samples of acute and convalescent COVID-19. T cells, B-cell-depleted T cells, or PBMCs provided the cDNA or gDNA that served as material.

In germline, CDR1 is LGHDT, CDR2 YNNKEL (reference sequence). The V gene lost 4 bases and the J gene lost 6 bases, with 16 bases spanning the gap. The CDR3 is made up of 14 amino acids. Ages ranged from about 18 to 89 years, with residence in about two dozen US areas. Assay: immunoSEQ multiplex PCR; the TCRdb copy retains only in-frame clones and omits some. This sample has about 330,000 clones, with just over 85% found just once. This sequence was found in a woman aged 18-29 years who had recovered from COVID-19. The chain couples TRBV3-1 (or the pseudogene TRBV3-2) to TRBJ2-7, with a possible D match to TRBD1 (5 bases). The sample consisted of PBMCs or T cells enriched from blood (not recorded which). Written as DNA, the CDR3 is TGTGCCAGCAGCCCCCCAGCACATAGGGGCGAGCAGTACTTC. Amino acid sequence: CASSPPAHRGEQYF.